Below, 23 T cell receptor beta chains from the same sample are listed, as sequenced in a study of blood T cells in healthy people across ages. For the second PCR, which ran for about 6 to 11 cycles, a sample-barcoded 5' primer and a J-beta primer mix were used. Via MiXCR, TCRdb re-called the 5' RACE reads, giving one row per CDR3 protein. The sample carries approximately 680,000 distinct CDR3 sequences, roughly 30% recorded once. Material for sequencing was blood. The receptors were sampled from a woman older than 75 in good health.

In this sample, this clonotype turned up many times. This chain links TRBV5-5 with TRBJ2-7; 7 bases align to TRBD1. V lost 0 bases, J lost 6 bases, and 9 bases stayed unmatched. This CDR3 spans 15 amino acids. Germline V gene sequence: CDR1 SGHKS, CDR2 YYEKEE (reference sequence). The CDR3 nucleotides are TGTGCCAGCAGCTTGGCAGGGGGAAGCAACAGCGAGCAGTACTTC. It translates to CASSLAGGSNSEQYF.

This clonotype was counted between two and nine times. The rearrangement links TRBV7-9 to TRBJ2-2; D is ambiguous. Looked up from germline, CDR1 is SEHNR and CDR2 is FQNEAQ (reference sequence). V lost 1 base to trimming and J lost 4 bases, with 4 bases between them. CDR3 length: 13 residues. The CDR3 region has the DNA TGTGCCAGCAGCTTAGAAAGCACCGGGGAGCTGTTTTTT. Translating it yields CASSLESTGELFF.

The sample holds many counts of this clonotype. V is TRBV5-1 and J is TRBJ2-7, with unresolved D. The CDR3 is 14 residues long. The germline V and J ends were trimmed by 0 bases and 5 bases, with 12 bases remaining between them. Germline-derived CDR1 and CDR2 are SGHRS and YFSETQ. The CDR3 region has the DNA TGCGCCAGCAGCTTGGGGCTGGTAACTGACGAGCAGTACTTC. It encodes CASSLGLVTDEQYF.

The chain combines TRBV10-3 with TRBJ2-3, with D maybe TRBD2 (6 bases). The CDR3 totals 13 residues. From germline, CDR1 is ENHRY and CDR2 SYGVKD. Trimming removed 6 bases from V and 1 base from J, with 8 bases in between. CDR3 loop: CAIRGEGTDTQYF. The DNA for the CDR3 is TGTGCCATCAGAGGGGAGGGCACAGATACGCAGTATTTT.

There are a few counts of this clonotype. Possible read error: a much larger clone is one base away. V and J are TRBV5-1 and TRBJ2-5; D may be TRBD2 (6 bases). This CDR3 is built from 13 residues. Germline loops: CDR1 SGHRS, CDR2 YFSETQ. Trimming cost V 4 bases and J 5 bases, with 12 bases left between them. CDR3 residues: CASSRTNWETQYF. The DNA of the CDR3 is TGCGCCAGCAGCCGGACTAACTGGGAGACCCAGTACTTC.

This chain connects TRBV6-1 to TRBJ2-2, with D possibly being TRBD1 or TRBD2 (5 bases each). CDR1 is MNHNS and CDR2 is SASEGT in the germline V gene. V gave up 6 bases and J gave up 7 bases, with 15 bases separating them. The CDR3 extends over 14 amino acids. The CDR3 protein is CASRERGVSGELFF. CDR3 in DNA: TGTGCCAGCAGGGAGAGAGGGGTGAGCGGGGAGCTGTTTTTT.

This clonotype was recorded a few times. The rearrangement joins TRBV21-1 to TRBJ2-5; the table's D gene call, TRBD2, was not cross checked with the DNA. TRBV21-1 is listed as a pseudogene. The CDR3 runs 13 residues. The CDR3 nucleotides read TGTGCCAGCAGCAAAGGTAGCGGGGAGACCCAGTACTTC. This encodes CASSKGSGETQYF.

A word on this clonotype: The junction shows a germline mismatch at one end, possibly a read error. This sequence joins TRBV7-2 and TRBJ2-2, with D tentatively TRBD2 (5 bases). The CDR3 consists of 13 residues. In germline, CDR1 is SGHTA, CDR2 FQGNSA. CDR3 protein: CASSLLSTGERFF. CDR3 DNA: TGTGCCAGCAGCTTACTTAGCACCGGGGAGCGGTTTTTT. The full variable domain, completed using reference TRBV7-2 and TRBJ2-2, is GAGVSQSPSNKVTEKGKDVELRCDPISGHTALYWYRQSLGQGLEFLIYFQGNSAPDKSGLPSDRFSAERTGGSVSTLTIQRTQQEDSAVYLCASSLLSTGERFFGEGSRLTVL.

This clonotype was detected ten times or more. The rearrangement links TRBV4-3 to TRBJ2-1; D unclear. The CDR3 has 15 amino acids. Per germline, CDR1 LGHNA and CDR2 YSLEER. The V end lost 0 bases, the J end lost 4 bases, and 10 bases lay between the germline ends. CDR3 DNA: TGCGCCAGCAGCCAAGATAGAAAGAGTTACAATGAGCAGTTCTTC. Its translation is CASSQDRKSYNEQFF.

The V gene is TRBV29-1, the J gene TRBJ1-1; TRBD1 matches 8 bases. The V and J ends lost 6 bases and 3 bases, in that order; junction bases with no gene match: 12. Germline CDR1 SQVTM, CDR2 ANQGSEA. This CDR3 spans 15 amino acids. This CDR3 is CSVHKDRAMYTEAFF. The CDR3 region has the DNA TGCAGCGTGCATAAGGACAGGGCAATGTACACTGAAGCTTTCTTT. Based on the CDR3 plus reference TRBV29-1 and TRBJ1-1, the full variable domain is SAVISQKPSRDICQRGTSLTIQCQVDSQVTMMFWYRQQPGQSLTLIATANQGSEATYESGFVIDKFPISRPNLTFSTLTVSNMSPEDSSIYLCSVHKDRAMYTEAFFGQGTRLTVV.

In its sample, this clonotype was seen a few times. This may come from a read error, since a much larger clone is one base off. J is TRBJ2-1 and V is TRBV4-3; possible D gene TRBD2, 7 bases. The closer fit of TRBJ2-7 to the DNA end suggests the J call may be wrong. The germline V gene has CDR1 LGHNA and CDR2 YSLEER. This CDR3 region has 17 residues. Here the CDR3 reads CASSQFNRGATYNEQYF. The CDR3 DNA reads as TGCGCCAGCAGCCAATTCAATCGGGGGGCTACCTACAATGAGCAGTACTTC.

The CDR3 nucleotides read TGCAGTGCTGAGAGAGGGAATGCTGGCTACACCTTC. Protein sequence: CSAERGNAGYTF. The J gene is TRBJ1-2, the V gene TRBV20-1; D not resolved. The CDR3 is 12 residues long. Trimming removed 5 bases at V and 7 bases at J, with 14 bases between. Germline CDR1 reads DFQATT; CDR2 reads SNEGSKA (reference sequence).

As to this clonotype: A read error may be the cause here, since a much bigger clone is one base away. This chain uses TRBV5-1 with TRBJ2-6, with D tentatively TRBD1 (5 bases). The CDR3 is made up of 17 amino acids. Per germline, CDR1 SGHRS and CDR2 YFSETQ. CDR3 residues: CASSSGGTGSGANVRTF. CDR3 DNA sequence: TGCGCCAGCAGCTCGGGCGGCACTGGCTCTGGGGCCAACGTCCGGACTTTC.

This clonotype was seen a handful of times. V gene TRBV5-1 combines with J gene TRBJ1-4; 7 bases line up with TRBD1. V gave up 7 bases and J gave up 7 bases; unmatched junction bases: 10. CDR1 and CDR2 from the germline V gene are SGHRS and YFSETQ. This CDR3 comprises 14 residues. The CDR3 nucleotides read TGCGCCAGCGGCCTCCGGGACAGCGCTGAAAAACTGTTTTTT. Translating it yields CASGLRDSAEKLFF. The full variable domain, completed using reference TRBV5-1 and TRBJ1-4, is KAGVTQTPRYLIKTRGQQVTLSCSPISGHRSVSWYQQTPGQGLQFLFEYFSETQRNKGNFPGRFSGRQFSNSRSEMNVSTLELGDSALYLCASGLRDSAEKLFFGSGTQLSVL.

This clonotype was detected ten times or more. This rearrangement joins TRBV6-2 or TRBV6-3 to TRBJ2-7; perhaps TRBD2 as D (7 bases). Deletions cut 5 bases from V and 0 bases from J, with 14 bases between. CDR1 is MNHEY and CDR2 is SVGEGT in the germline V gene. CDR3 length: 15 residues. The CDR3 sequence: CASSKGGAPSYEQYF. The CDR3 nucleotides read TGTGCCAGCAGTAAGGGGGGGGCCCCCTCCTACGAGCAGTACTTC.

This clonotype was detected many times. The V call is TRBV15, the J call TRBJ2-7; unclear D gene. Germline loops: CDR1 LNHNV, CDR2 YYDKDF (reference sequence). Trimming removed 1 base at V and 6 bases at J, with 10 bases between. The CDR3 extends over 13 amino acids. This chain's CDR3 is CATSRGRASEQYF. The DNA of the CDR3 is TGTGCCACCAGCAGAGGAAGGGCGAGCGAGCAGTACTTC.

Worth noting for this clonotype: Given a much more abundant clone one base away, this may be a read error. This rearrangement joins TRBV7-8 to TRBJ2-3, with 8 positions matching TRBD2. There are 14 residues in the CDR3. Trimming removed 8 bases from V and 7 bases from J; junction bases left unmatched: 11. Germline CDR1 reads SGHVS; CDR2 reads FQNEAQ. The CDR3 DNA reads TGTGCCAGCCGAGGCTCACTAGCGGTACATACGCAGTATTTT. Translated: CASRGSLAVHTQYF.

This clonotype was picked up one time. Since a much larger clone is just one base distant, this may be a read error. V gene TRBV2 combines with J gene TRBJ1-1; D call uncertain. Germline V gives CDR1 SNHLY, CDR2 FYNNEI. CDR3 length: 13 residues. V shed 2 bases and J shed 4 bases, with 8 bases lying between them. The CDR3 bases are TGTGCCAGCAGTGAAAGGAGGGCCACTGAAGCTTTCTTT. Residues: CASSERRATEAFF. The full variable domain, with the rest looked up from reference TRBV2 and TRBJ1-1, is EPEVTQTPSHQVTQMGQEVILRCVPISNHLYFYWYRQILGQKVEFLVSFYNNEISEKSEIFDDQFSVERPDGSNFTLKIRSTKLEDSAMYFCASSERRATEAFFGQGTRLTVV.

The genes are TRBV19 and TRBJ2-1, with 7 bases fitting TRBD1. The CDR3 consists of 14 residues. After removal of 3 bases from V and 3 bases from J, the junction contained 2 bases not matched to a gene. Germline lookup yields CDR1 LNHDA and CDR2 SQIVND (reference sequence). CDR3 loop: CASSMGDSYNEQFF. In DNA form, the CDR3 reads TGTGCCAGTAGTATGGGGGACAGCTACAATGAGCAGTTCTTC.

This clonotype was seen a single time. V and J are TRBV7-9 and TRBJ1-1; D not certain. Per the germline V gene, CDR1 is SEHNR and CDR2 is FQNEAQ (reference sequence). The V end was cut by 4 bases, the J end by 2 bases, with 11 bases between. CDR3 size: 14 residues. As DNA, the CDR3 is TGTGCCAGCAGCTCTGGACGGAGAAACACTGAAGCTTTCTTT. Its protein product is CASSSGRRNTEAFF.

This clonotype was seen a few times. A much larger clonotype is one base distant, so this may be a read error. V is TRBV7-2 and J is TRBJ1-1, with D tentatively TRBD1 (6 bases). Per the germline V gene, CDR1 is SGHTA and CDR2 is FQGNSA. The CDR3 totals 20 residues. V dropped 2 bases and J dropped 2 bases, with 27 bases sitting between them. The CDR3 protein is CASSLSPGPGRGAKNTEAFF. The CDR3 bases are TGTGCCAGCAGCTTAAGCCCCGGGCCGGGGAGGGGGGCAAAAAACACTGAAGCTTTCTTT.

The table lists this clonotype with many counts. The rearrangement uses TRBV7-2 and TRBJ1-1, with a tentative D call TRBD1 (5 bases). Trimming shortened V by 5 bases and J by 4 bases, and 11 bases separated the two germline ends. The length of the CDR3 is 13 residues. Germline V gene lookup returns CDR1 SGHTA and CDR2 FQGNSA. Written as DNA, the CDR3 is TGTGCCAGCAGCACTCAGGGTGGCACTGAAGCTTTCTTT. Amino acid sequence: CASSTQGGTEAFF. Full variable domain (missing parts from reference TRBV7-2 and TRBJ1-1): GAGVSQSPSNKVTEKGKDVELRCDPISGHTALYWYRQSLGQGLEFLIYFQGNSAPDKSGLPSDRFSAERTGGSVSTLTIQRTQQEDSAVYLCASSTQGGTEAFFGQGTRLTVV.

This clonotype occurred many times. The chain links TRBV7-2 to TRBJ2-1; D gene unclear. Deletions cut 0 bases from V and 4 bases from J, with 7 bases between. Germline V gene data show CDR1 as SGHTA and CDR2 as FQGNSA. The CDR3 has 14 amino acids. The CDR3 protein is CASSLAELYNEQFF. CDR3 coding DNA: TGTGCCAGCAGCTTAGCTGAGCTATACAATGAGCAGTTCTTC.